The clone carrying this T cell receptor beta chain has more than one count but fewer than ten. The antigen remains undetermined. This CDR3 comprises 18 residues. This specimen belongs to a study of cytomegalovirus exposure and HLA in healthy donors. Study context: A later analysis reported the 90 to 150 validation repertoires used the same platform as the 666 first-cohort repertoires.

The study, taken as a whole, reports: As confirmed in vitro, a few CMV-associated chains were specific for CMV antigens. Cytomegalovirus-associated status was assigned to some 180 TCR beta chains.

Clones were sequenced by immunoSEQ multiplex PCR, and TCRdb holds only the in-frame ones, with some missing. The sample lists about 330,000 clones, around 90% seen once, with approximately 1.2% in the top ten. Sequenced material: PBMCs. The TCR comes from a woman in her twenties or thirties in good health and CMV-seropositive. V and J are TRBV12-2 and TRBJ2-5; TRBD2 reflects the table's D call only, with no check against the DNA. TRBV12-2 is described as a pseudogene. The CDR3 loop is CASRLWPCGGWMQETQYF. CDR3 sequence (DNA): TGTGCAAGTCGCTTATGGCCCTGCGGGGGCTGGATGCAAGAGACCCAGTACTTC.